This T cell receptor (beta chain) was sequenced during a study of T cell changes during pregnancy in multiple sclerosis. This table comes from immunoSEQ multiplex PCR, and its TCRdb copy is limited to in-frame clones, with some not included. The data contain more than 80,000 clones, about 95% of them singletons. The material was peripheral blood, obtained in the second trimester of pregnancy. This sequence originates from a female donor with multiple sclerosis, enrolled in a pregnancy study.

The CDR3 is CASSRLRQETQYF. The DNA for the CDR3 is TGTGCCAGCAGTCGTCTTCGCCAAGAGACCCAGTACTTC. This chain links TRBV6-1 with TRBJ2-5; the D is unclear. Germline V gene sequence: CDR1 MNHNS, CDR2 SASEGT. The CDR3 extends over 13 amino acids. Trimming stripped 5 bases from V and 1 base from J, with 8 bases between.